The clone carrying this TCR beta chain came up once. The antigen is undetermined. Division of CD4+ cells produced a CD45RA+ naive subset and a CD45RA-negative memory subset. This CDR3 contains 14 residues. V shed 3 bases and J shed 2 bases, with 11 bases lying between them. Germline values: CDR1 SGHVS, CDR2 FQNEAQ. Some clones are missing from TCRdb's copy, which holds only in-frame ones; the method was immunoSEQ multiplex PCR. The table has over a million clones, more than 95% seen once. The entry originates in a study of shared clonotypes between healthy human individuals. Study-level background: Those who served as donors were two women and a few men between the ages of 18 and 49. General observations from the study: Sequencing of the sorted subsets was shown by rarefaction to be incomplete despite large depth.

The V call is TRBV7-8, the J call TRBJ2-7, with D tentatively TRBD2 (5 bases). The TCR sequence derives from a man younger than 40 in good health. The sequenced sample consisted of naive CD4+ T cells sorted from blood. Noted subset: CD45RA+ positively selected. For the CDR3, the DNA is TGTGCCAGCAGCTTTGGGAGCGGCACCTACGAGCAGTACTTC. Residues: CASSFGSGTYEQYF.